Listed here is a single T cell receptor beta chain. This specimen belongs to a study of control samples from healthy donors and cancer patients. Germline CDR1 is LGHNA and CDR2 is YNFKEQ. This CDR3 region has 16 residues. The trim removed 4 bases at V and 2 bases at J, leaving 7 bases unmatched. This table comes from immunoSEQ multiplex PCR, and its TCRdb copy is limited to in-frame clones, with some not included. The sample yields 120,000 to 150,000 clones, roughly 89% seen once. This sequence joins TRBV4-2 and TRBJ2-7; TRBD2 agrees at 11 bases. The sequence came from a young man in good health. Specimen: blood. In DNA, the CDR3 is TGTGCCAGCAGCCTTGCCGGGACTAGCGGTGCCTACGAGCAGTACTTC. Translating gives CASSLAGTSGAYEQYF.